The following is a T cell receptor beta chain sequence with its context. The antigen is not known. Repertoires were generated with immunoSEQ multiplex PCR, while TCRdb's copy carries only in-frame clones and drops some. The table includes a few million clones, approximately 93% detected once. The sample belongs to a study of shared clonotypes between healthy human individuals. The V segment lost 1 base and the J segment 12 bases; nucleotides outside the gene matches: 9. The germline CDR1 and CDR2 sequences are LNHNV and YYDKDF (reference sequence). The CDR3 is made up of 14 amino acids. Study-wide results and caveats: Some naive CD4 clonotypes, around 5%, turned up in common across several donors.

The sequence was collected from a young man in good health. Some clones in this sample may be carry-over from other donors' samples. The chain carries TRBV15 and TRBJ2-1; 7 nucleotides agree with TRBD2. Sequencing was done on a sample of naive CD4+ T cells from PBMCs. Described subset: CD45RA+ positively selected. CDR3 residues: CATSRGLAGESQFF. CDR3 coding DNA: TGTGCCACCAGCAGAGGACTTGCGGGGGAGTCGCAGTTCTTC.